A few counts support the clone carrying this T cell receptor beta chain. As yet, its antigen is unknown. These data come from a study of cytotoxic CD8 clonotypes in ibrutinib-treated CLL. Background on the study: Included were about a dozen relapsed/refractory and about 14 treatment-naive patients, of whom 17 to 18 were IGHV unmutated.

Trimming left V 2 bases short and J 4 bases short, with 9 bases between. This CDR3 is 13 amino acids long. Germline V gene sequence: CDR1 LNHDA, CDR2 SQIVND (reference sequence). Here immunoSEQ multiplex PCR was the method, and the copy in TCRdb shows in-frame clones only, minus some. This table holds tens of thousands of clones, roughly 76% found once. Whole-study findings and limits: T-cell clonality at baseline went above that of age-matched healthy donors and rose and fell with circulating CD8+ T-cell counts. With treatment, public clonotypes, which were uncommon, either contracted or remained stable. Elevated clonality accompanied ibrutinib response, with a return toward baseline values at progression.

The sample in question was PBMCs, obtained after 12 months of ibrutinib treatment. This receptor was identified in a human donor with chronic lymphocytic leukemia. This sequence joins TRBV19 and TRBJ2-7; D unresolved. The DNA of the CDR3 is TGTGCCAGTAGTATACAAGGGCATTACGAGCAGTACTTC. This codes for CASSIQGHYEQYF.